The entry below gives a single TCR beta chain sequence along with its context. This record belongs to a study of blood T cell repertoires in COVID-19. About the research overall: Spain, Italy and the United States supplied samples that represented acute and convalescent COVID-19. Sources were T cells, B-cell-depleted T cells, or PBMCs; the material itself was cDNA or gDNA.

The germline gives CDR1 ENHRY, CDR2 SYGVKD. V lost 4 bases and J lost 0, with 10 bases in between. The CDR3 sequence is 15 residues long. Recruitment covered 25 or so US areas and drew participants whose ages spanned about 18 to 89 years. Recovered participants had two consecutive negative NP/OP PCR tests, healthcare professional clearance, or symptom resolution. Using immunoSEQ multiplex PCR, the repertoire was profiled, and TCRdb retains in-frame clones only, with some absent. The table lists approximately 350,000 clones, under 85% of them singletons. This TCR came from a woman aged 45-65 years who had recovered from COVID-19. Sequencing used PBMCs or T cells enriched from blood (not recorded which). The rearrangement joins TRBV10-3 to TRBJ2-1; TRBD2 might be the D (5 bases). The CDR3 protein is CAISVSGNSYNEQFF. The DNA for the CDR3 is TGTGCCATCAGTGTAAGCGGTAACTCCTACAATGAGCAGTTCTTC.